The 20 T cell receptor beta chains reported below all come from one sample, sequenced in a study of cytomegalovirus exposure and HLA in healthy donors. The study ran its PCR with 60 Vbeta and 13 Jbeta primers. The data were produced by immunoSEQ multiplex PCR, yet TCRdb's version contains in-frame clones alone and is incomplete. The repertoire holds about 240,000 clones, with about 86% as singletons. The specimen sequenced was PBMCs. The receptors derive from a woman aged 60-75 years in good health and CMV-seropositive.

This clone was seen just once. V gene TRBV6-6 combines with J gene TRBJ1-2; TRBD1 agrees at 8 bases. The ends lost 5 bases at V and 6 bases at J; junction bases unmatched: 8. From germline, CDR1 is MNHNY and CDR2 SVGAGI (reference sequence). The CDR3 runs 14 residues. CDR3 protein: CASSATGAVNGYTF. In DNA, the CDR3 is TGTGCCAGCAGTGCGACAGGGGCGGTAAATGGCTACACCTTC.

The chain carries TRBV12-5 and TRBJ2-1, with a possible D match to TRBD2 (6 bases). The V and J ends lost 6 bases and 0 bases respectively, with 9 bases between them. The CDR3 loop spans 14 amino acids. The germline gives CDR1 LGHNT, CDR2 FRNRAP. CDR3 loop: CASGAAGSYNEQFF. CDR3 bases: TGTGCTAGTGGGGCAGCGGGCTCCTACAATGAGCAGTTCTTC.

Note on this clone: The same CDR3 can be traced to other DNA sequences in this sample. The chain recombines TRBV27 with TRBJ1-1, with 8 nucleotides matching TRBD1. CDR1 is MNHEY and CDR2 is SMNVEV in the germline V gene (reference sequence). CDR3 length: 14 amino acids. V shed 3 bases, J shed 1 base, and the junction held 1 base outside the gene matches. CDR3: CASSFDRGNTEAFF. The DNA for the CDR3 is TGTGCCAGCAGTTTTGACAGGGGGAACACTGAAGCTTTCTTT.

The V call is TRBV10-3, the J call TRBJ2-4, with 7 positions matching TRBD1. The CDR3 has 16 residues. CDR1 and CDR2 from the germline V gene are ENHRY and SYGVKD. The trim removed 5 bases at V and 0 bases at J, leaving 7 bases unmatched. The CDR3 nucleotides read TGTGCCATCAGTACCGGGACAGAACTAGCCAAAAACATTCAGTACTTC. Its translation: CAISTGTELAKNIQYF.

This chain joins TRBV11-2 and TRBJ2-1, with TRBD1 matching 7 bases. The CDR3 runs 14 residues. Germline V gives CDR1 SGHAT, CDR2 FQNNGV. J gave up 7 bases and V 3 bases, and 6 bases lay outside the gene matches. The CDR3, as DNA: TGTGCCAGCAGCTTCCCCGGGACAGCAAATGAGCAGTTCTTC. It is translated as CASSFPGTANEQFF.

This chain uses TRBV7-8 with TRBJ2-7, with 8 bases fitting TRBD2. Trimming took 5 bases from V and 3 from J; bases not matched to a gene: 15. From germline, CDR1 is SGHVS and CDR2 FQNEAQ. This CDR3 region has 17 residues. CDR3 in amino acids: CASSLKSPGLGVYEQYF. Written as DNA, the CDR3 is TGTGCCAGCAGCCTAAAAAGCCCGGGACTAGGAGTCTACGAGCAGTACTTC.

V is TRBV18 and J is TRBJ1-1, with no clear D. The CDR3 runs to 13 residues. V lost 2 bases and J 0 bases, leaving 4 bases between the germline ends. CDR1 KGHSH and CDR2 LQKENI come from the germline V gene. The CDR3 spells CASSPSMNTEAFF. CDR3 nucleotide sequence: TGTGCCAGCTCACCAAGCATGAACACTGAAGCTTTCTTT.

The rearrangement joins TRBV19 to TRBJ2-5; possibly TRBD1 for D (5 bases). TRBJ2-7 matches the DNA end more closely, so the J call is doubtful. The CDR3 contains 15 residues. Germline V gene sequence: CDR1 LNHDA, CDR2 SQIVND (reference sequence). The CDR3 region is CASEPKGRDSYEQYF. The CDR3 bases are TGTGCCAGTGAACCAAAGGGCAGGGACTCCTACGAGCAGTACTTC.

The rearrangement links TRBV9 to TRBJ2-3, with a weak D call TRBD2 (5 bases). The V and J ends lost 2 bases and 1 base respectively, with 11 bases between them. CDR3 size: 15 residues. CDR1 is SGDLS, CDR2 YYNGEE, per germline. CDR3 sequence (DNA): TGTGCCAGCAGCGTTATAGCGCTACGCACAGATACGCAGTATTTT. This sequence encodes CASSVIALRTDTQYF.

This sequence joins TRBV5-6 and TRBJ2-1, with 13 positions matching TRBD2. The V and J ends lost 2 bases and 1 base, in that order; junction bases with no gene match: 3. This CDR3 is 17 amino acids long. The germline CDR1 and CDR2 sequences are SGHDT and YYEEEE. CDR3 nucleotides: TGTGCCAGCAGCTTAAGGACTAGCGGGAGTTCCTACAATGAGCAGTTCTTC. It codes for CASSLRTSGSSYNEQFF.

This clone was counted once. The chain joins TRBV4-1 to TRBJ1-5; 7 bases map to TRBD1. CDR3 length: 17 residues. Germline-derived CDR1 and CDR2 are MGHRA and YSYEKL. After removal of 4 bases from V and 4 bases from J, the junction contained 13 bases not matched to a gene. The CDR3 DNA reads TGCGCCAGCAGCCCTTCCCCAGGGGGAACTCGGAATCAGCCCCAGCATTTT. This encodes CASSPSPGGTRNQPQHF.

CDR3 in amino acids: CASSLATGEKLFF. For the CDR3, the DNA is TGCGCCAGCAGCTTGGCCACAGGGGAAAAACTGTTTTTT. V and J are TRBV5-1 and TRBJ1-4, with TRBD1 as a possible D gene (6 bases). Trimming cost V 0 bases and J 8 bases, with 8 bases left between them. This CDR3 comprises 13 residues. Germline assignment: CDR1 SGHRS and CDR2 YFSETQ.

The chain joins TRBV18 to TRBJ1-1; TRBD1 might be the D (5 bases). Trimming removed 2 bases at V and 3 bases at J, with 13 bases between. Germline CDR1 reads KGHSH; CDR2 reads LQKENI. The CDR3 sequence is 15 residues long. CDR3 in DNA: TGTGCCAGCTCACCAAGGAGGGTAGGGGACACTGAAGCTTTCTTT. Translated: CASSPRRVGDTEAFF.

This rearrangement joins TRBV6-5 to TRBJ2-7, with 9 positions matching TRBD1. J lost 3 bases, V lost 4 bases, and 10 bases had no gene match. This CDR3 has 16 residues. Germline V CDR1 and CDR2: MNHEY, SVGAGI. The CDR3 bases are TGTGCCAGCAGTTCACCTGGGACAGGGAAGAGCTACGAGCAGTACTTC. This gives the protein CASSSPGTGKSYEQYF.

This clone is termed medium-sized (0.01 to 0.1%). This chain joins TRBV13 and TRBJ1-1; 7 nucleotides match TRBD1. The CDR3 runs 16 residues. Unmatched junction bases numbered 7, after V lost 3 bases and J lost 0 bases. Germline V CDR1 and CDR2: PRHDT, FYEKMQ (reference sequence). Written as DNA, the CDR3 is TGTGCCAGCAGCTTGGGCTTAGGACAGGTGAACACTGAAGCTTTCTTT. Residues: CASSLGLGQVNTEAFF.

The rearrangement joins TRBV28 to TRBJ2-5, with 7 bases fitting TRBD2. Germline trimming cut 4 bases from V and 5 bases from J; bases unmatched to any gene: 13. This CDR3 has 16 residues. Germline loops: CDR1 MDHEN, CDR2 SYDVKM. The CDR3 is CASSYRAGGRRETQYF. The DNA for the CDR3 is TGTGCCAGCAGTTATCGGGCTGGCGGGAGAAGGGAGACCCAGTACTTC. Full variable domain (remainder filled in from reference TRBV28 and TRBJ2-5): DVKVTQSSRYLVKRTGEKVFLECVQDMDHENMFWYRQDPGLGLRLIYFSYDVKMKEKGDIPEGYSVSREKKERFSLILESASTNQTSMYLCASSYRAGGRRETQYFGPGTRLLVL.

The genes are TRBV5-5 and TRBJ1-2, with D maybe TRBD1 (6 bases). This CDR3 contains 15 residues. V lost 4 bases and J 4 bases, leaving 17 bases between the germline ends. Looked up from germline, CDR1 is SGHKS and CDR2 is YYEKEE (reference sequence). The CDR3 DNA reads TGTGCCAGCAGCCCCGAAGGGGGACGGGGCTATGGCTACACCTTC. Its protein is CASSPEGGRGYGYTF. Filled out from reference TRBV5-5 and TRBJ1-2, the complete variable domain reads DAGVTQSPTHLIKTRGQQVTLRCSPISGHKSVSWYQQVLGQGPQFIFQYYEKEERGRGNFPDRFSARQFPNYSSELNVNALLLGDSALYLCASSPEGGRGYGYTFGSGTRLTVV.

The V gene is TRBV7-9, the J gene TRBJ2-3; D might be TRBD2 (5 bases). This CDR3 is built from 14 residues. Trimming removed 2 bases from V and 11 bases from J, with 17 bases in between. CDR1 SEHNR and CDR2 FQNEAQ come from the germline V gene (reference sequence). This CDR3 is CASSLLSGPRGQYF. The CDR3 DNA reads TGTGCCAGCAGCTTACTGAGCGGACCCAGAGGGCAGTATTTT.

This clone came up once. V and J are TRBV29-1 and TRBJ2-7; 11 bases fit TRBD1. Per the germline V gene, CDR1 is SQVTM and CDR2 is ANQGSEA. V was pared by 4 bases and J by 4 bases, with 6 bases of the junction left unmatched. This CDR3 region has 14 residues. DNA for the CDR3: TGCAGCGTTGCCAGGGGGACAGGGGGGTACGAGCAGTACTTC. Its translation is CSVARGTGGYEQYF.

This clone came up a few times. This rearrangement joins TRBV25-1 to TRBJ1-2; 9 positions match TRBD1. V dropped 6 bases and J dropped 4; count of bases not matched to a gene: 9. This CDR3 contains 15 residues. Per the germline V gene, CDR1 is MGHDK and CDR2 is SYGVNS. CDR3 sequence reads: CASREAGTGSYGYTF. The CDR3 nucleotides are TGTGCCAGCAGAGAAGCCGGGACAGGGTCCTATGGCTACACCTTC.